One sample yielded the 7 T cell receptor beta chains listed below, sequenced in a study of T cells in women clearing cervical HPV infection. The table came from immunoSEQ multiplex PCR; TCRdb's copy has only in-frame clones and leaves some out. The table lists tens of thousands of clones. The sequencing input was blood buffy coat. These receptors were collected from a woman between 18 and 75 years old with a cervical HPV16 infection that either progressed to CIN3+ or cleared (not recorded which).

CDR3 protein: CASSRDYGTGELFF. CDR3 DNA (partial): TGTGCCAGTTCCCGGGACTACGGCACCGGGGAG. The V and J genes are TRBV6-2 or TRBV6-3 and TRBJ2-2; the match to TRBD2 covers 7 bases. The read terminates 3 residues before the CDR3 end, so the remaining end is supplied by the germline J gene. There are 14 residues in the CDR3. Losses at the gene ends were 9 bases for V and 4 bases for J; bases not matched to a gene: 8. CDR1 and CDR2 (germline): MNHEY, SVGEGT.

Worth noting for this clone: The DNA ends 3 residues before the CDR3 does, and the rest of the CDR3 is filled in from the germline J gene. The chain joins TRBV6-8 to TRBJ2-7; maybe TRBD2 (6 bases). The CDR3 is 14 amino acids. V lost 7 bases and J lost 3, with 16 bases in between. Germline CDR1 reads MNHGY; CDR2 reads SAAAGT. CDR3 protein: CASTSGAGLYEQYF. Incomplete CDR3 DNA: TGTGCCAGCACCTCTGGCGCGGGACTCTACGAG.

For this clone: The read ends 3 residues before the CDR3 terminus; that terminus is restored from the germline J gene. The chain is built from TRBV30 and TRBJ2-5; 10 bases align to TRBD2. CDR1 is GTSNPN, CDR2 SVGIG, per germline (reference sequence). The junction had 5 bases not matched to a gene; V was cut back by 2 bases and J by 2 bases. There are 15 residues in the CDR3. The sequenced part of the CDR3 DNA is TGTGCCTGGAGTCCGGGACTAGCGTCGCAAGAGACC. This codes for CAWSPGLASQET. The entire CDR3 protein is CAWSPGLASQETQYF.

Of note for this clone: The read ends 3 residues shy of where the CDR3 ends; the end is completed using the germline J gene. This chain connects TRBV6-2 or TRBV6-3 to TRBJ1-4; D possibly corresponds to TRBD1 (5 bases). The CDR3 is 15 residues long. Germline V gives CDR1 MNHEY, CDR2 SVGEGT. V was trimmed by 5 bases and J by 4 bases, leaving 14 bases between them. The CDR3 bases that were read are TGTGCCAGCAGTCCCATGGAGGGGCTTAATGAAAAA. It yields the protein CASSPMEGLNEK. The complete CDR3 protein is CASSPMEGLNEKLFF.

For this clone: An end of the junction does not agree with germline; a read error may underlie this. The read halts 3 residues ahead of the CDR3 end, with the missing end drawn from the germline J gene. This sample also contains other DNA sequences that code for the same CDR3. The V call is TRBV7-2, the J call TRBJ1-3; 7 bases are shared with TRBD1. CDR3 length: 14 residues. Germline lookup yields CDR1 SGHTA and CDR2 FQGNSA. CDR3 DNA (partial): TGTGCCAGCAGCTTAGTCCAGGGGGGAAACACG. Residues: CASSLVQGGNT. The CDR3 in its entirety is CASSLVQGGNTIYF.

Concerning this clone itself: The DNA ends 3 residues before the CDR3 does, and the rest of the CDR3 is filled in from the germline J gene. The V and J genes are TRBV7-3 and TRBJ2-3, with unresolved D. This CDR3 comprises 13 residues. Germline CDR1 and CDR2: SGHTA and FQGTGA. With 3 bases removed from V and 6 bases from J, the gap between germline ends came to 10 bases. The CDR3 sequence is CASSFQLGDTQYF. The sequenced CDR3 bases are TGTGCCAGCAGCTTTCAGCTCGGGGATACG. Complete variable domain (other parts from reference TRBV7-3 and TRBJ2-3): GAGVSQTPSNKVTEKGKYVELRCDPISGHTALYWYRQSLGQGPEFLIYFQGTGAADDSGLPNDRFFAVRPEGSVSTLKIQRTERGDSAVYLCASSFQLGDTQYFGPGTRLTVL.

Note on this clone: The read gets to within 3 residues of the CDR3 end, and the germline J gene fills in the rest. The J gene is TRBJ1-3, the V gene TRBV5-1; 7 bases are a match to TRBD1. Looked up from germline, CDR1 is SGHRS and CDR2 is YFSETQ. J lost 0 bases, V lost 4 bases, and 19 bases had no gene match. This CDR3 comprises 20 residues. CDR3 DNA, as far as it was read: TGCGCCAGCAGCCCCGATGGGGGGCAAGGGGGCCGATTCTCTGGAAACACC. Amino acid sequence: CASSPDGGQGGRFSGNT. Given in full, the CDR3 is CASSPDGGQGGRFSGNTIYF.